This TCR beta chain was obtained from a study of blood T cell repertoires in COVID-19. The method was immunoSEQ multiplex PCR; TCRdb's version includes in-frame clones alone and lacks a portion of them. This sample carries over 200,000 clones, about 90% of them seen once, and the ten largest clones take roughly 1.2%. Living in 24 US areas, the participants were between roughly 18 and 89 years of age. Cohorts were based on clinical histories the participants reported. The sequenced material came from PBMCs or T cells enriched from blood (not recorded which). The clonotype originates from a human donor in a cohort exposed to, infected with or recovered from COVID-19 (not recorded which). The donor label of this sample is uncertain.

The CDR3 spells CASTGRDSSTDTQYF. In nucleotides, the CDR3 is TGTGCCAGCACGGGCCGGGACTCGAGCACAGATACGCAGTATTTT. The gene calls are TRBV10-3 and TRBJ2-3, with D perhaps matching TRBD2 (6 bases). The ends were cut back, 10 bases at V and 0 bases at J, with 17 bases in the middle. CDR1 and CDR2 from the germline V gene are ENHRY and SYGVKD. CDR3 length: 15 amino acids.